The 30 T cell receptor beta chains in this list originate from one sample, sequenced in a study of blood T cell repertoires in COVID-19. Measured with immunoSEQ multiplex PCR; TCRdb has only the in-frame clones, and not every one. The sample shows some 200,000 clones, around 86% of them seen only once. The sequencing sample was made of peripheral blood. The receptor source for this set is a woman aged 65 to 85 with COVID-19, enrolled during active disease.

This sequence joins TRBV7-8 and TRBJ2-7; 9 bases line up with TRBD2. Germline-derived CDR1 and CDR2 are SGHVS and FQNEAQ. The CDR3 loop spans 15 amino acids. V dropped 4 bases and J dropped 3; count of bases not matched to a gene: 7. CDR3 in DNA: TGTGCCAGCAGCTCACGCGTAGCGGGAGACTACGAGCAGTACTTC. Amino acids: CASSSRVAGDYEQYF.

The rearrangement joins TRBV6-5 to TRBJ2-2, with D maybe TRBD1 (6 bases). Germline CDR1 MNHEY, CDR2 SVGAGI. V was clipped by 4 bases and J by 4 bases, with 13 bases between them. The CDR3 has 15 amino acids. CDR3 residues: CASSSGEGRTGELFF. The CDR3 DNA is TGTGCCAGCAGTTCAGGGGAAGGGCGCACCGGGGAGCTGTTTTTT.

Only one count was recorded for this clone. This chain uses TRBV6-2 or TRBV6-3 with TRBJ1-5, with a possible D match to TRBD1 (6 bases). Trimming took 4 bases from V and 5 from J, leaving 12 bases between them. This CDR3 contains 14 residues. The germline V gene has CDR1 MNHEY and CDR2 SVGEGT. CDR3 coding DNA: TGTGCCAGCAGTTGGTCCAACAGGGATCAGCCCCAGCATTTT. Residues: CASSWSNRDQPQHF.

The V gene is TRBV6-6, the J gene TRBJ2-1, with 9 nucleotides matching TRBD2. Germline values: CDR1 MNHNY, CDR2 SVGAGI (reference sequence). J was trimmed by 7 bases and V by 0 bases; bases with no gene match: 4. This CDR3 is built from 15 residues. DNA of the CDR3: TGTGCCAGCAGTTACTCGCGGGAGGGCGGGAATGAGCAGTTCTTC. Encoded protein: CASSYSREGGNEQFF.

The chain is built from TRBV29-1 and TRBJ1-3; D call uncertain. This CDR3 has 13 amino acids. V was pared by 5 bases and J by 6 bases, with 14 bases between. Germline-derived CDR1 and CDR2 are SQVTM and ANQGSEA. CDR3 sequence (DNA): TGCAGCGTTCGAACCCACTCTCCAAACACCATATATTTT. Translating it yields CSVRTHSPNTIYF.

In its sample, this clone was seen once. The chain is built from TRBV2 and TRBJ2-5, with 7 positions matching TRBD1. V trimming: 4 bases; J trimming: 5 bases; junction bases outside the gene matches: 7. Germline CDR1 reads SNHLY; CDR2 reads FYNNEI. This CDR3 spans 14 amino acids. The CDR3 region is CASSGQTGIETQYF. CDR3 nucleotides: TGTGCCAGCAGTGGCCAGACAGGGATCGAGACCCAGTACTTC.

The V call is TRBV7-2, the J call TRBJ2-7; maybe TRBD1 (6 bases). CDR1 and CDR2 from the germline V gene are SGHTA and FQGNSA. CDR3 size: 14 residues. V lost 1 base and J 2 bases, leaving 9 bases between the germline ends. CDR3 DNA: TGTGCCAGCAGCTTAGACAGGGCAACCTACGAGCAGTACTTC. Its protein is CASSLDRATYEQYF.

This chain links TRBV5-1 with TRBJ1-5, with D possibly TRBD1 on 5 matching bases. V lost 0 bases and J lost 4, with 11 bases in between. Germline-derived CDR1 and CDR2 are SGHRS and YFSETQ. This CDR3 is built from 15 residues. CDR3 sequence (DNA): TGCGCCAGCAGCTTGGAGGGGTCTGGGAATCAGCCCCAGCATTTT. It codes for CASSLEGSGNQPQHF.

This chain joins TRBV7-2 and TRBJ2-7, with D perhaps TRBD2 (7 bases). The V gene's germline CDR1 is SGHTA and CDR2 FQGNSA. V was cut by 6 bases and J by 2 bases, with 20 bases left in between. CDR3 length: 16 residues. The CDR3 spells CASSPGGGGTPYEQYF. CDR3 DNA sequence: TGTGCCAGCAGTCCTGGGGGGGGAGGGACACCCTACGAGCAGTACTTC. The complete variable domain, with remaining parts taken from reference TRBV7-2 and TRBJ2-7, reads GAGVSQSPSNKVTEKGKDVELRCDPISGHTALYWYRQSLGQGLEFLIYFQGNSAPDKSGLPSDRFSAERTGGSVSTLTIQRTQQEDSAVYLCASSPGGGGTPYEQYFGPGTRLTVT.

This clone was detected only a few times. The chain recombines TRBV18 with TRBJ2-1; D is unclear. The germline V gene encodes CDR1 KGHSH and CDR2 LQKENI. The CDR3 is made up of 10 amino acids. V dropped 8 bases and J dropped 5 bases, with 4 bases sitting between them. CDR3 region: CASANNEQFF. The CDR3 DNA sequence: TGTGCCAGCGCGAACAATGAGCAGTTCTTC.

The chain joins TRBV5-5 to TRBJ2-3, with D perhaps TRBD2 (5 bases). V lost 7 bases, J lost 5 bases, and 20 bases lay in between. The germline CDR1 and CDR2 sequences are SGHKS and YYEKEE (reference sequence). CDR3 size: 15 residues. CDR3 coding DNA: TGTGCCAGCGCCTCGGCGCGGGCTACGGTAGATACGCAGTATTTT. Translation gives CASASARATVDTQYF. Combining the CDR3 with reference TRBV5-5 and TRBJ2-3 gives the whole variable domain DAGVTQSPTHLIKTRGQQVTLRCSPISGHKSVSWYQQVLGQGPQFIFQYYEKEERGRGNFPDRFSARQFPNYSSELNVNALLLGDSALYLCASASARATVDTQYFGPGTRLTVL.

V and J are TRBV9 and TRBJ1-3; tentative D call: TRBD1 (6 bases). Trimming stripped 4 bases from V and 2 bases from J, with 13 bases between. Germline V gene lookup returns CDR1 SGDLS and CDR2 YYNGEE. This CDR3 has 15 amino acids. The DNA for the CDR3 is TGTGCCAGCAGCTTTACCGGGACACCTGGAAACACCATATATTTT. Translating gives CASSFTGTPGNTIYF.

The chain carries TRBV19 and TRBJ2-5; D remains ambiguous. CDR1 LNHDA and CDR2 SQIVND come from the germline V gene (reference sequence). The CDR3 spans 14 residues. Deletions cut 5 bases from V and 4 bases from J, with 14 bases between. CDR3 amino acids: CASSPSYRGETQYF. The CDR3 nucleotides read TGTGCCAGTAGTCCGTCCTACCGCGGAGAGACCCAGTACTTC.

This chain connects TRBV27 to TRBJ1-2; 9 nucleotides align to TRBD1. CDR3 length equals 14 residues. The ends lost 10 bases at V and 7 bases at J; junction bases unmatched: 13. From germline, CDR1 is MNHEY and CDR2 SMNVEV (reference sequence). The chain's CDR3 is CANLARDRDLGYTF. CDR3 DNA sequence: TGTGCCAACCTAGCCAGGGACAGGGATCTTGGCTACACCTTC.

The chain carries TRBV19 and TRBJ1-2; possibly TRBD1 for D (5 bases). The CDR3 runs 15 residues. Looked up from germline, CDR1 is LNHDA and CDR2 is SQIVND (reference sequence). Trimming removed 9 bases at V and 0 bases at J, with 17 bases between. This chain's CDR3 is CASTVRGLTNYGYTF. DNA of the CDR3: TGTGCCAGCACCGTTAGGGGCCTCACTAACTATGGCTACACCTTC.

The J gene is TRBJ1-1, the V gene TRBV5-5, with unresolved D. The germline gives CDR1 SGHKS, CDR2 YYEKEE (reference sequence). Trimming stripped 2 bases from V and 5 bases from J, with 16 bases between. This CDR3 is 15 amino acids long. The CDR3 DNA is TGTGCCAGCAGCTTATTGTTTCAGGATGCAACTGAAGCTTTCTTT. It encodes CASSLLFQDATEAFF.

J is TRBJ1-5 and V is TRBV19; D perhaps matches TRBD1 (5 bases). CDR3 length: 15 residues. Trimming cost V 7 bases and J 6 bases, with 19 bases left between them. Germline CDR1 reads LNHDA; CDR2 reads SQIVND (reference sequence). As DNA, the CDR3 is TGTGCCAGTACGTCTAGGACAATGAACGGTCAGCCCCAGCATTTT. As protein: CASTSRTMNGQPQHF.

The chain couples TRBV7-3 to TRBJ2-2, with TRBD1 as a possible D gene (5 bases). Deletions cut 5 bases from V and 5 bases from J, with 12 bases between. In germline, CDR1 is SGHTA, CDR2 FQGTGA. The CDR3 runs 14 residues. CDR3 amino acids: CASSLLTATGELFF. The DNA for the CDR3 is TGTGCCAGCAGCCTATTGACAGCGACCGGGGAGCTGTTTTTT.

In the case of this clone: Other nucleotide sequences in the sample specify the same CDR3. The chain uses TRBV3-1 (or the pseudogene TRBV3-2) and TRBJ1-3; no reliable D call. This CDR3 contains 12 residues. Germline-derived CDR1 and CDR2 are LGHDT and YNNKEL (reference sequence). Trimming removed 0 bases from V and 8 bases from J, with 5 bases in between. The CDR3 region has the DNA TGTGCCAGCAGCCAAGAGTCGGACACCATATATTTT. Amino acid sequence: CASSQESDTIYF.

This chain connects TRBV28 to TRBJ2-7; 7 nucleotides match TRBD1. The V segment lost 9 bases and the J segment 0 bases; nucleotides outside the gene matches: 5. This CDR3 comprises 13 residues. From germline, CDR1 is MDHEN and CDR2 SYDVKM. CDR3: CASLGQISYEQYF. The CDR3 DNA follows: TGTGCCAGTTTGGGACAGATCTCCTACGAGCAGTACTTC. Full variable domain (remainder filled in from reference TRBV28 and TRBJ2-7): DVKVTQSSRYLVKRTGEKVFLECVQDMDHENMFWYRQDPGLGLRLIYFSYDVKMKEKGDIPEGYSVSREKKERFSLILESASTNQTSMYLCASLGQISYEQYFGPGTRLTVT.

The V gene is TRBV9, the J gene TRBJ2-3; 12 positions match TRBD2. V shed 4 bases and J 4 bases; nucleotides not matched to a gene: 4. The germline CDR1 and CDR2 sequences are SGDLS and YYNGEE. The CDR3 spans 15 residues. Here the CDR3 reads CASSSLAGGADTQYF. CDR3 coding DNA: TGTGCCAGCAGCAGCCTAGCGGGAGGGGCAGATACGCAGTATTTT.

V is TRBV2 and J is TRBJ1-2, with TRBD1 matching 8 bases. Unmatched junction bases numbered 13, after V lost 8 bases and J lost 8 bases. CDR3 size: 14 residues. Germline CDR1 is SNHLY and CDR2 is FYNNEI. The CDR3 DNA sequence: TGTGCCAGCGTCCTCAACAGGGGGATGAGAGGCTACACCTTC. The encoded protein is CASVLNRGMRGYTF. The complete variable domain, with remaining parts taken from reference TRBV2 and TRBJ1-2, reads EPEVTQTPSHQVTQMGQEVILRCVPISNHLYFYWYRQILGQKVEFLVSFYNNEISEKSEIFDDQFSVERPDGSNFTLKIRSTKLEDSAMYFCASVLNRGMRGYTFGSGTRLTVV.

This chain uses TRBV5-1 with TRBJ2-1; 8 bases match TRBD1. Germline V lookup: CDR1 SGHRS, CDR2 YFSETQ. The CDR3 totals 16 residues. J was trimmed by 1 base and V by 4 bases; bases with no gene match: 7. DNA for the CDR3: TGCGCCAGCAGCGTTGCGACAGGGGAGTCCTACAATGAGCAGTTCTTC. Protein sequence: CASSVATGESYNEQFF.

This chain connects TRBV3-1 (or the pseudogene TRBV3-2) to TRBJ2-7; the D gene is possibly TRBD1 (5 bases). Germline CDR1 reads LGHDT; CDR2 reads YNNKEL (reference sequence). Trimming removed 1 base at V and 7 bases at J, with 8 bases between. The CDR3 runs 12 residues. The CDR3 DNA reads TGTGCCAGCAGCCAAGCGGACACAGAGCAGTACTTC. It is translated as CASSQADTEQYF.

In its sample, this clone was seen once. The chain links TRBV7-9 to TRBJ2-7, with D unclear. The CDR3 spans 14 residues. In germline, CDR1 is SEHNR, CDR2 FQNEAQ (reference sequence). Trimming shortened V by 4 bases and J by 0 bases, and 10 bases separated the two germline ends. In DNA form, the CDR3 reads TGTGCCAGCAGCTCCCTCAGAAGCTCCTACGAGCAGTACTTC. Protein product: CASSSLRSSYEQYF.

Note on this clone: The same CDR3 also results from other DNA sequences found in this sample. The CDR3 DNA reads TGTGCCAGCAGCTTAGGAGGGCTCGGGGGTCAGCCCCAGCATTTT. The encoded protein is CASSLGGLGGQPQHF. This chain joins TRBV13 and TRBJ1-5; D is possibly TRBD1 (5 bases). V dropped 0 bases and J dropped 6 bases, with 12 bases sitting between them. The CDR3 loop spans 15 amino acids. Germline V gives CDR1 PRHDT, CDR2 FYEKMQ (reference sequence).

The CDR3 reads CASSPGTQGQKRAFF. CDR3 DNA: TGTGCCAGCAGCCCCGGGACACAGGGGCAGAAGCGGGCTTTCTTT. The rearrangement uses TRBV27 and TRBJ1-1; 7 nucleotides agree with TRBD1. Trimming cost V 6 bases and J 11 bases; bases outside gene matches: 18. Germline CDR1 is MNHEY and CDR2 is SMNVEV (reference sequence). The CDR3 totals 15 residues.

The chain couples TRBV7-2 to TRBJ2-1; the match to TRBD2 covers 8 bases. V lost 8 bases, J lost 6 bases, and 6 bases stayed unmatched. CDR1 SGHTA and CDR2 FQGNSA come from the germline V gene. The CDR3 is 13 residues long. CDR3 coding DNA: TGTGCCAGCGGGCTAGCGGGCTTCAATGAGCAGTTCTTC. This gives the protein CASGLAGFNEQFF.

The chain employs TRBV7-8 and TRBJ1-2; D may be TRBD1 (5 bases). V lost 0 bases to trimming and J lost 2 bases, with 7 bases between them. The CDR3 spans 14 residues. Germline lookup yields CDR1 SGHVS and CDR2 FQNEAQ. The CDR3 sequence: CASSLAQGNYGYTF. The CDR3 coding sequence is TGTGCCAGCAGCTTAGCCCAGGGAAACTATGGCTACACCTTC.

The gene calls are TRBV6-2 or TRBV6-3 and TRBJ2-4; a possible D gene is TRBD1 (6 bases). The CDR3 runs 17 residues. CDR1 is MNHEY and CDR2 is SVGEGT in the germline V gene. V lost 2 bases to trimming and J lost 0 bases, with 14 bases between them. CDR3 DNA: TGTGCCAGCAGTTACAAGGGACAATCGCTAGCCAAAAACATTCAGTACTTC. Its protein is CASSYKGQSLAKNIQYF.